The sequence of this T cell receptor (beta chain) was determined in a study of vaccination and CD4 T cells after COVID-19. In the study overall: Participants were administered two doses of either the BNT162b2 or the mRNA-1273 vaccine. No peptide, an HIV-1 Nef pool, or a CEFX pool was what each control culture received.

On this clonotype: Antigen unknown.

Oncomine TCR Beta short-read sequencing was applied to DNA from cultured CD4+ T cells. TCRdb used MiXCR to reprocess the PCR reads, holding one entry per CDR3 protein. Here the sample spans about 26,000 distinct CDR3 sequences, around 41% being singletons. Time point in this sample: late sampling 161 to 241 days after vaccination in three convalescent patients. The treatment denotes: roughly nine-day PBMC culture with coronavirus spike peptide pools or control peptides (ViraFEST assay). Expanded clonotypes were found by TCR sequencing after peptide-pool stimulation (ViraFEST). The sample in question was CD4+ T cells from blood, cultured in vitro, obtained about 7 months after SARS-CoV-2 vaccination. The sequence was obtained from a human donor who had recovered from COVID-19.

The CDR3 nucleotides read TGCGCCAGCAGCTTGGACCCCGGGAGGGCCTGGGAGCAGTACTTC. Translating gives CASSLDPGRAWEQYF. The gene calls are TRBV5-1 and TRBJ2-7, with TRBD2 matching 8 bases. Germline assignment: CDR1 SGHRS and CDR2 YFSETQ. The CDR3 loop spans 15 amino acids. The trim removed 0 bases at V and 7 bases at J, leaving 9 bases unmatched.